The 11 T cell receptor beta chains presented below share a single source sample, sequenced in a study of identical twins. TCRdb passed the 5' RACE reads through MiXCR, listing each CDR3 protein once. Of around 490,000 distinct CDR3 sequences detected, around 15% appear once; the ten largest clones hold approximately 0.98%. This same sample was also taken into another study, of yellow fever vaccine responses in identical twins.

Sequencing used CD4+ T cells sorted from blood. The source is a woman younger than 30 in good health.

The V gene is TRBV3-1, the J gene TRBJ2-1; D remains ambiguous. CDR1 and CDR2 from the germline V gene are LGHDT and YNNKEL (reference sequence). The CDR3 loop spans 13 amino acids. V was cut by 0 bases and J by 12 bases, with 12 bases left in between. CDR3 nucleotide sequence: TGTGCCAGCAGCCAAGAAGCGTTCGTGGGGCAGTTCTTC. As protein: CASSQEAFVGQFF.

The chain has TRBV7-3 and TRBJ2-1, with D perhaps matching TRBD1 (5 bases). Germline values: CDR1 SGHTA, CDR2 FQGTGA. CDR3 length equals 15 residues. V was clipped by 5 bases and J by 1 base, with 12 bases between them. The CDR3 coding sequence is TGTGCCAGCAGCCTCAGGGATTCGTCCTACAATGAGCAGTTCTTC. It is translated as CASSLRDSSYNEQFF. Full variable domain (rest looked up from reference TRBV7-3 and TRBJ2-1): GAGVSQTPSNKVTEKGKYVELRCDPISGHTALYWYRQSLGQGPEFLIYFQGTGAADDSGLPNDRFFAVRPEGSVSTLKIQRTERGDSAVYLCASSLRDSSYNEQFFGPGTRLTVL.

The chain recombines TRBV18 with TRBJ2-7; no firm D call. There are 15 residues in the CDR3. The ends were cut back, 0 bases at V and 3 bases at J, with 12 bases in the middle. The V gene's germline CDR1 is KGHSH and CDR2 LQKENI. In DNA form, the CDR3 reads TGTGCCAGCTCACCACCGGTCCCGAAGATCTACGAGCAGTACTTC. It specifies CASSPPVPKIYEQYF.

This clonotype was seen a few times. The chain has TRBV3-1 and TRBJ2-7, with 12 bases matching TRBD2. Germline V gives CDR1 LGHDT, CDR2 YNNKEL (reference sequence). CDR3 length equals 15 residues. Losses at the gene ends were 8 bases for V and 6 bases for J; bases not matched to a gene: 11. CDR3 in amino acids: CASGYRLAGVGEQYF. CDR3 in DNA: TGTGCCAGCGGTTATCGACTAGCGGGAGTAGGCGAGCAGTACTTC.

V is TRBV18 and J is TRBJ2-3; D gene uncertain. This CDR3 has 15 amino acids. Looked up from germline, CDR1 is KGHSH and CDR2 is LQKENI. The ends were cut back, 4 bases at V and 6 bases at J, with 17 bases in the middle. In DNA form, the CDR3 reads TGTGCCAGCTCACTCTTATCGGACGCCCAGGATACGCAGTATTTT. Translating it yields CASSLLSDAQDTQYF.

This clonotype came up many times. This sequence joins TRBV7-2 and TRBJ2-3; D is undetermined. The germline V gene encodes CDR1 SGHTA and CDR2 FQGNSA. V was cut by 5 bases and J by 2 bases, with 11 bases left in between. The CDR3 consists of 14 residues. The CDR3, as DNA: TGTGCCAGCAGCCGTGTACCAAACACAGATACGCAGTATTTT. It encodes CASSRVPNTDTQYF.

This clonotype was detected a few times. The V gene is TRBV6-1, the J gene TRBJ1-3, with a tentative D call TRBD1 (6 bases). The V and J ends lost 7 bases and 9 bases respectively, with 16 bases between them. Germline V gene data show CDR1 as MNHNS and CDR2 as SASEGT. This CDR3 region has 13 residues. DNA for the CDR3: TGTGCCAGCATCGACAGGAACGGGGCCACCATATATTTT. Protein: CASIDRNGATIYF.

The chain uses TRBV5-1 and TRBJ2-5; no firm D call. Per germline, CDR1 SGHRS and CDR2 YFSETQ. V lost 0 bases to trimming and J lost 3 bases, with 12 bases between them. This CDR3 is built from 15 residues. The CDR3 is CASSLEARPEETQYF. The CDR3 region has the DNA TGCGCCAGCAGCTTGGAAGCCAGGCCAGAAGAGACCCAGTACTTC.

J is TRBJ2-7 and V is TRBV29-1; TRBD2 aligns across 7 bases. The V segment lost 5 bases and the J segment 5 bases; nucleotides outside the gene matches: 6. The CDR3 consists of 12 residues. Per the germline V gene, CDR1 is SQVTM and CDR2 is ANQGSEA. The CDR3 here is CSVLAGTNEQYF. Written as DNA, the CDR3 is TGCAGCGTTTTAGCGGGCACGAACGAGCAGTACTTC.

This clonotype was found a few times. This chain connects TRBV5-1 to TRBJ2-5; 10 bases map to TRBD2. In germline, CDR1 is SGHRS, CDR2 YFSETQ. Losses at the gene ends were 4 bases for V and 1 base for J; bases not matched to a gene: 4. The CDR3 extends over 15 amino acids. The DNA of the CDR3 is TGCGCCAGCAGCCCGTGGACTAGCGGCCAAGAGACCCAGTACTTC. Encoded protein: CASSPWTSGQETQYF.

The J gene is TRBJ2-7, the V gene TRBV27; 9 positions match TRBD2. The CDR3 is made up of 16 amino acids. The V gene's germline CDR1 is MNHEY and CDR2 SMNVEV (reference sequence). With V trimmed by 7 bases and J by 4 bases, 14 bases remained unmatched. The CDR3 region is CASTSLGGRAIYEQYF. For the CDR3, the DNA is TGTGCCAGCACCTCATTAGGCGGGAGGGCCATATACGAGCAGTACTTC.